This T cell receptor (beta chain) originates from a study of shared clonotypes between healthy human individuals. Deep level was the assay's run setting. Generated by immunoSEQ multiplex PCR, the TCRdb table keeps only in-frame clones and is missing some. The sample records around 300,000 clones, around 87% being singletons. The germline V and J ends were trimmed by 2 bases and 0 bases, with 1 base remaining between them. This CDR3 region has 11 residues. From germline, CDR1 is GTSNPN and CDR2 SVGIG (reference sequence). On this clone: Additional DNA sequences in this sample encode the identical CDR3.

The sequencing sample was made of memory CD8+ T cells sorted from blood. Specified subset: CD45RO+ cells pooled with CCR7-negative TemRA cells. The source of this sequence is a young man in good health. The gene calls are TRBV30 and TRBJ1-1; D is unresolved. For the CDR3, the DNA is TGTGCCTGGAGTCTGAACACTGAAGCTTTCTTT. It is translated as CAWSLNTEAFF.